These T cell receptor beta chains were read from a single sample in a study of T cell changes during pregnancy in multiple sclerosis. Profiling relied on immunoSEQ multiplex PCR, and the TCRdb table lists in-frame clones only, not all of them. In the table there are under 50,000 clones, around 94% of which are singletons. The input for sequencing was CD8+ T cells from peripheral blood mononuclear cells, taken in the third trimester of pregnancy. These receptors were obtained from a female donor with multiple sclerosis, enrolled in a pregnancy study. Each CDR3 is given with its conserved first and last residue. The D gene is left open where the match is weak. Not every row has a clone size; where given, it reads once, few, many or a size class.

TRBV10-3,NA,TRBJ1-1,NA,CAIGEGGVGTEAFF,TGTGCCATCGGGGAGGGAGGGGTAGGCACTGAAGCTTTCTTT
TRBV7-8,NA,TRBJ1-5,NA,CASSLYTREILDQPQHF,TGTGCCAGCAGTCTCTATACCAGGGAAATACTCGATCAGCCCCAGCATTTT
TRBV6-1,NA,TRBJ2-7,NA,CASTVGEYYEQYF,TGTGCCAGCACGGTCGGAGAGTACTACGAGCAGTACTTC
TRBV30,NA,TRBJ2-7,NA,CAWGNAGSYEQYF,TGTGCCTGGGGAAATGCAGGCTCCTACGAGCAGTACTTC
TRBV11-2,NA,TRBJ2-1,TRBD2,CASSLDWGGKNEQFF,TGTGCCAGCAGCTTAGATTGGGGGGGGAAAAATGAGCAGTTCTTC
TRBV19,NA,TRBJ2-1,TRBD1,CASTRDRGSGNEQFF,TGTGCCAGCACTAGGGACAGGGGTTCGGGTAATGAGCAGTTCTTC
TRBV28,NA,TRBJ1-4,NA,CASSPRTSFNEKLFF,TGTGCCAGCAGTCCGCGGACAAGCTTCAATGAAAAACTGTTTTTT
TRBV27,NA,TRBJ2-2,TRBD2,CASSWEGPGTGELFF,TGTGCCAGCAGTTGGGAGGGCCCGGGGACCGGGGAGCTGTTTTTT
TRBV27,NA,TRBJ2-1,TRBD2,CASSSLTSGVDNEQFF,TGTGCCAGCAGTTCTTTGACTAGCGGGGTTGACAATGAGCAGTTCTTC
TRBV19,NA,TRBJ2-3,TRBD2,CASSISGDSTDTQYF,TGTGCCAGTAGTATTAGCGGGGATAGCACAGATACGCAGTATTTT
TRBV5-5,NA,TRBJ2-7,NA,CASSAGGYEQYF,TGTGCCAGCAGCGCCGGAGGGTACGAGCAGTACTTC
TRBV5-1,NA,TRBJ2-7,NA,CASSLEDTLVYEQYF,TGCGCCAGCAGCTTGGAAGATACCCTAGTCTACGAGCAGTACTTC
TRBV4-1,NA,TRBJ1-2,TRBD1,CASSHHGTGDNYGYTF,TGCGCCAGCAGCCATCATGGGACAGGGGATAACTATGGCTACACCTTC
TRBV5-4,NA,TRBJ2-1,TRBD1,CASSRDRAYNEQFF,TGTGCCAGCAGCCGGGACAGGGCCTACAATGAGCAGTTCTTC
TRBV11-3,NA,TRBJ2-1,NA,CASSLFGGYNEQFF,TGTGCCAGCAGCTTATTCGGGGGTTACAATGAGCAGTTCTTC
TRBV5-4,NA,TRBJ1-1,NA,CASSPGSTEAFF,TGTGCCAGCAGCCCAGGCAGCACTGAAGCTTTCTTT
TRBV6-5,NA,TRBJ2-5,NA,CASSYSGETQYF,TGTGCCAGCAGTTACTCCGGGGAGACCCAGTACTTC
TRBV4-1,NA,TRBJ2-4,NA,CASSQDAAKNIQYF,TGCGCCAGCAGCCAAGATGCGGCCAAAAACATTCAGTACTTC
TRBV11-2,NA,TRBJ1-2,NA,CASSTPEGVNYGYTF,TGTGCCAGCAGCACACCAGAGGGGGTTAACTATGGCTACACCTTC
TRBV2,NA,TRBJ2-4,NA,CASTGWEGGSAKNIQYF,TGTGCCAGCACCGGTTGGGAGGGGGGTTCGGCCAAAAACATTCAGTACTTC
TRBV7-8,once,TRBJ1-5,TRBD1,CASSFRQGYSNQPQHF,TGTGCCAGCAGCTTCCGACAGGGGTATAGCAATCAGCCCCAGCATTTT
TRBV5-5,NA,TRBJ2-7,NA,CASSLAGISYEQYF,TGTGCCAGCAGCTTGGCCGGGATCTCCTACGAGCAGTACTTC
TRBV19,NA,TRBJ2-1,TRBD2,CASSISGLAGGFEQFF,TGTGCCAGTAGTATAAGCGGACTAGCGGGGGGGTTTGAGCAGTTCTTC
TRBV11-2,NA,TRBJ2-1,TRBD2,CASSPHFATSGGHNEQFF,TGTGCCAGCAGCCCCCACTTTGCGACTAGCGGGGGCCACAATGAGCAGTTCTTC
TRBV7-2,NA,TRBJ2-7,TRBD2,CASSPGTSGYEQYF,TGTGCCAGCAGCCCGGGGACTAGCGGCTACGAGCAGTACTTC
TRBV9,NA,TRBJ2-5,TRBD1,CASSAGQGQETQYF,TGTGCCAGCAGCGCGGGACAGGGACAAGAGACCCAGTACTTC
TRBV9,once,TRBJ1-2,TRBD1,CASSVAGTGEGSGYTF,TGTGCCAGCAGCGTAGCCGGGACAGGGGAGGGGAGTGGCTACACCTTC
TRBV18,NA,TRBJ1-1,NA,CASSAEEAFF,TGTGCCAGCTCGGCAGAAGAAGCTTTCTTT
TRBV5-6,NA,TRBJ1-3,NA,CASSGSNTIYF,TGTGCCAGCTCGGGTAGCAACACCATATATTTT
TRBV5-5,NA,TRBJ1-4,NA,CASSLGAGLNEKLFF,TGTGCCAGCAGCTTGGGCGCAGGGTTGAATGAAAAACTGTTTTTT
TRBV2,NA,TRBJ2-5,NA,CASNGYQETQYF,TGTGCCAGCAACGGGTACCAAGAGACCCAGTACTTC
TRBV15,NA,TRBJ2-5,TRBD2,CATSRDMGGQETQYF,TGTGCCACCAGCAGAGATATGGGGGGGCAAGAGACCCAGTACTTC
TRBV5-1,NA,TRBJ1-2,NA,CASSLPGEYGYTF,TGCGCCAGCAGCTTGCCGGGGGAATATGGCTACACCTTC
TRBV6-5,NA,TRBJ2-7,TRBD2,CASSLGGDEQYF,TGTGCCAGCAGTCTTGGGGGGGACGAGCAGTACTTC
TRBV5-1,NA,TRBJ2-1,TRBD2,CASSLGRGGLDEQFF,TGCGCCAGCAGCTTGGGGCGGGGGGGCCTCGATGAGCAGTTCTTC
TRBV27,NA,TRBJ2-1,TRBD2,CASSFDGWVAGSNEQFF,TGTGCCAGCAGTTTCGATGGATGGGTAGCGGGGAGCAATGAGCAGTTCTTC
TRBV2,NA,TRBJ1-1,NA,CASSEGGGLPAEAFF,TGTGCCAGCAGTGAGGGGGGAGGTCTTCCGGCTGAAGCTTTCTTT
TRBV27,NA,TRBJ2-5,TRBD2,CASSLSGTSVAQETQYF,TGTGCCAGCAGTTTATCGGGGACTAGCGTGGCACAGGAGACCCAGTACTTC
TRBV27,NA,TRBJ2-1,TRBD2,CASSLVWVGASGGAAGNEQFF,TGTGCCAGCAGTTTAGTGTGGGTCGGTGCTAGCGGGGGGGCGGCTGGCAATGAGCAGTTCTTC
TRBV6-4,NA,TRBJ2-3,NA,CASSISGGTDTQYF,TGTGCCAGCAGTATTTCTGGGGGGACAGATACGCAGTATTTT
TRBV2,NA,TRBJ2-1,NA,CASRGGDEQFF,TGTGCCAGCAGAGGGGGGGATGAGCAGTTCTTC
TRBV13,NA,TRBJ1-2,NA,CASSLGRGRANYGYTF,TGTGCCAGCAGCTTAGGGAGAGGGAGAGCTAACTATGGCTACACCTTC
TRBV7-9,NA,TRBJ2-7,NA,CASSLWRDSSYEQYF,TGTGCCAGCAGCTTATGGAGGGACAGCTCCTACGAGCAGTACTTC